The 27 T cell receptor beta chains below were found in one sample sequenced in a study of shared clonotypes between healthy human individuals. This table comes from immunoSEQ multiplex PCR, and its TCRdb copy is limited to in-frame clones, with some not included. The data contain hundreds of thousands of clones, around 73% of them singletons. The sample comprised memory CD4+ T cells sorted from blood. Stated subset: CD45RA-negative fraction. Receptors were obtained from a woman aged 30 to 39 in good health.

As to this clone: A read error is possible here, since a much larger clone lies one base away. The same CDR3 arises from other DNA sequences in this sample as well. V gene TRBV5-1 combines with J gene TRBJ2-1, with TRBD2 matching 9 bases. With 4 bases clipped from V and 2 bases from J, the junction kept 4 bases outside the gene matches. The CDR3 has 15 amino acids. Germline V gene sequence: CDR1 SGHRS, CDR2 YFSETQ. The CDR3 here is CASSVSSGAYNEQFF. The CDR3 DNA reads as TGCGCCAGCAGCGTTTCTAGCGGGGCCTACAATGAGCAGTTCTTC.

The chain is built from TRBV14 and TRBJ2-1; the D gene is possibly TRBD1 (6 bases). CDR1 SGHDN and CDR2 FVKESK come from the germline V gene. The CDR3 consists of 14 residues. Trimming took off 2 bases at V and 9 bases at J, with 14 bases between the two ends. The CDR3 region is CASSQNRDIGEQFF. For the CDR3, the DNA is TGTGCCAGCAGCCAAAACAGGGATATCGGTGAGCAGTTCTTC. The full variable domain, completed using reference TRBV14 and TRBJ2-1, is EAGVTQFPSHSVIEKGQTVTLRCDPISGHDNLYWYRRVMGKEIKFLLHFVKESKQDESGMPNNRFLAERTGGTYSTLKVQPAELEDSGVYFCASSQNRDIGEQFFGPGTRLTVL.

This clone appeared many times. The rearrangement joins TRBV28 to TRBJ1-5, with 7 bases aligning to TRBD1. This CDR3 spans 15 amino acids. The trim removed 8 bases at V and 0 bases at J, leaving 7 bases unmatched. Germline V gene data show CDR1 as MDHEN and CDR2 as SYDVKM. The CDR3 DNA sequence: TGTGCCAGCGCCAGGGGGTTCCATAGCAATCAGCCCCAGCATTTT. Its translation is CASARGFHSNQPQHF.

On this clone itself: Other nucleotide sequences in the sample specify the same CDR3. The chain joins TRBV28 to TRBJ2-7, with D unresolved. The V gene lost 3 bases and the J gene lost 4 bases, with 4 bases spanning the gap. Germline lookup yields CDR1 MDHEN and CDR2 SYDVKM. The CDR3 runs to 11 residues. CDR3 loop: CASSLGYEQYF. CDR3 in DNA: TGTGCCAGCAGTTTGGGGTACGAGCAGTACTTC.

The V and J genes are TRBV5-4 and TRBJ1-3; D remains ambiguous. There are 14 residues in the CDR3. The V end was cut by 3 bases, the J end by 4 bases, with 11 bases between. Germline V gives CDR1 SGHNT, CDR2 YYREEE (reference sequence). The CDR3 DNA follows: TGTGCCAGCAGCTATAAGCAAAGAGGAAACACCATATATTTT. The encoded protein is CASSYKQRGNTIYF.

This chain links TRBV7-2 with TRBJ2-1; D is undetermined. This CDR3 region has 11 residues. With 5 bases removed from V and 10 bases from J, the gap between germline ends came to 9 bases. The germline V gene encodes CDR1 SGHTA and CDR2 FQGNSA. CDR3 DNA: TGTGCCAGCAGCAGTTACATCGAGCAGTTCTTC. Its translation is CASSSYIEQFF.

The CDR3 sequence: CASSKSGIKEKLFF. The CDR3 coding sequence is TGTGCCAGCAGCAAATCCGGGATAAAGGAAAAACTGTTTTTT. The V and J genes are TRBV7-2 and TRBJ1-4, with D hard to call. CDR3 size: 14 residues. V lost 5 bases, J lost 8 bases, and 15 bases lay in between. Germline values: CDR1 SGHTA, CDR2 FQGNSA.

The CDR3, as DNA: TGTGCCAGCAGTGAGCAAGGGGGGGTCAACACTGAAGCTTTCTTT. Its translation is CASSEQGGVNTEAFF. V and J are TRBV6-1 and TRBJ1-1, with D perhaps TRBD1 (6 bases). Deletions cut 3 bases from V and 2 bases from J, with 13 bases between. This CDR3 is 15 amino acids long. Germline loops: CDR1 MNHNS, CDR2 SASEGT.

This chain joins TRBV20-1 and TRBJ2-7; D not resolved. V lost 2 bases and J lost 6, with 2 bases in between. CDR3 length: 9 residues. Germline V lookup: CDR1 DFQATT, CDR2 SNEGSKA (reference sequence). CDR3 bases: TGCAGTGCTAGACCCGAGCAGTACTTC. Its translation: CSARPEQYF.

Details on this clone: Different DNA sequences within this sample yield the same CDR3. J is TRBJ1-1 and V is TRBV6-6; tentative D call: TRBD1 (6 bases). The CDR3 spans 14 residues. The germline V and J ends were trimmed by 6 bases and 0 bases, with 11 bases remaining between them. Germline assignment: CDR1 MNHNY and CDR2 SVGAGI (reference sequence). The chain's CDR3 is CASSLGQLNTEAFF. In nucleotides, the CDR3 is TGTGCCAGCAGCCTCGGACAGCTGAACACTGAAGCTTTCTTT.

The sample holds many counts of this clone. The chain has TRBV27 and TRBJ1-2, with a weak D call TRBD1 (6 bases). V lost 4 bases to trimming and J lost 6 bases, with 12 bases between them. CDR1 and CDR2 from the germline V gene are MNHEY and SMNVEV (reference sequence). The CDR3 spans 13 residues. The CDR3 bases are TGTGCCAGCAGTTCCTACAGGGTAGATGGCTACACCTTC. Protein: CASSSYRVDGYTF.

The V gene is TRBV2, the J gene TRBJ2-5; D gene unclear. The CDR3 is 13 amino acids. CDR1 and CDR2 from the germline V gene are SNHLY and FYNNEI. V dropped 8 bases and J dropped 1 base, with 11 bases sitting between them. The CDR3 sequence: CASRISRQETQYF. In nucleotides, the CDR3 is TGTGCCAGCCGTATCAGCCGCCAAGAGACCCAGTACTTC. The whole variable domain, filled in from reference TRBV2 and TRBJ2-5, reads EPEVTQTPSHQVTQMGQEVILRCVPISNHLYFYWYRQILGQKVEFLVSFYNNEISEKSEIFDDQFSVERPDGSNFTLKIRSTKLEDSAMYFCASRISRQETQYFGPGTRLLVL.

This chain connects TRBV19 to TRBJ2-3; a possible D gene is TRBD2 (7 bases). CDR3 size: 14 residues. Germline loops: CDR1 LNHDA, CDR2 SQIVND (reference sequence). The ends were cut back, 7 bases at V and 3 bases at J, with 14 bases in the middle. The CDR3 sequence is CASTKGRGTDTQYF. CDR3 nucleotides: TGTGCCAGTACCAAGGGGAGGGGGACAGATACGCAGTATTTT. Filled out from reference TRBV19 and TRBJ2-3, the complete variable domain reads DGGITQSPKYLFRKEGQNVTLSCEQNLNHDAMYWYRQDPGQGLRLIYYSQIVNDFQKGDIAEGYSVSREKKESFPLTVTSAQKNPTAFYLCASTKGRGTDTQYFGPGTRLTVL.

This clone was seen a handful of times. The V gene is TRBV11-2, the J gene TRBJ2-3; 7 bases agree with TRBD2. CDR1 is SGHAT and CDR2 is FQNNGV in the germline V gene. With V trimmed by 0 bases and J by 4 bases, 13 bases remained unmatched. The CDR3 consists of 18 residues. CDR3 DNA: TGTGCCAGCAGCTTAGATCGGGCTAGCGGACCCCGGGCAGATACGCAGTATTTT. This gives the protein CASSLDRASGPRADTQYF.

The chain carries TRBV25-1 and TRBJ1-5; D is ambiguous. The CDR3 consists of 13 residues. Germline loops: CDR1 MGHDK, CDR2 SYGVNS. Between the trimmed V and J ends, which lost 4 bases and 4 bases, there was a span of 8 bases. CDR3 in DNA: TGTGCCAGCAGTGGGTCGGGTAATCAGCCCCAGCATTTT. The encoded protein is CASSGSGNQPQHF.

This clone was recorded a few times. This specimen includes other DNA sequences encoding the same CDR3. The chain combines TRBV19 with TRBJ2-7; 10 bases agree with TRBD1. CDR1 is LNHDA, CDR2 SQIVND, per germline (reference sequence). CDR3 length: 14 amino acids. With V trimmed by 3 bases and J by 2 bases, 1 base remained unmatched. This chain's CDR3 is CASSIGQGAYEQYF. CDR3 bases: TGTGCCAGTAGTATCGGACAGGGGGCCTACGAGCAGTACTTC.

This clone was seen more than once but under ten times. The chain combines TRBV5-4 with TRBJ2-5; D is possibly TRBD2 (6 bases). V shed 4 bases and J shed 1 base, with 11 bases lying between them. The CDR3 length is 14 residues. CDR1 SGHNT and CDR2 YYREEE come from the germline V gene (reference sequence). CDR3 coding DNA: TGTGCCAGCAGCCCGGGGACTTTCCAAGAGACCCAGTACTTC. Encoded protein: CASSPGTFQETQYF.

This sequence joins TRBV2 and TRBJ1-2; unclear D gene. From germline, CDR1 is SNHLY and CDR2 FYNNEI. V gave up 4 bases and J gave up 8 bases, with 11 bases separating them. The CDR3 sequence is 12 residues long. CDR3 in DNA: TGTGCCAGCAGTGCTTACTCGGAGGGCTACACCTTC. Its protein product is CASSAYSEGYTF.

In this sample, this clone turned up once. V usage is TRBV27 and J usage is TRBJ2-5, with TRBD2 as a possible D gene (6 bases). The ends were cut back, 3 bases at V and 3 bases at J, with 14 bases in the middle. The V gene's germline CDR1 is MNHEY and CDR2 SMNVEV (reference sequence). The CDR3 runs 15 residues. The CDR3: CASSFLGGGEETQYF. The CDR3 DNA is TGTGCCAGCAGTTTTTTGGGGGGTGGAGAAGAGACCCAGTACTTC.

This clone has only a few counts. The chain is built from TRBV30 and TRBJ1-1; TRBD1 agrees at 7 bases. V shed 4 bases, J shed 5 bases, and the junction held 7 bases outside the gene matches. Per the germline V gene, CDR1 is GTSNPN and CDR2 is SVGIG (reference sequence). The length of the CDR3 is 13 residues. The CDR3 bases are TGTGCCTGGACCTCAGGGGGAGGGACTGAAGCTTTCTTT. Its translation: CAWTSGGGTEAFF. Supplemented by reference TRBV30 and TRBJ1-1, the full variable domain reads SQTIHQWPATLVQPVGSPLSLECTVEGTSNPNLYWYRQAAGRGLQLLFYSVGIGQISSEVPQNLSASRPQDRQFILSSKKLLLSDSGFYLCAWTSGGGTEAFFGQGTRLTVV.

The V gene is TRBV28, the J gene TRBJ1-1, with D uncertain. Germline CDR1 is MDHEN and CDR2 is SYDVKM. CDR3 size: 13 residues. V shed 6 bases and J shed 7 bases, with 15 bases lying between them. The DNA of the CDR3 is TGTGCCAGCAGATCCAACGGCCGAAATGAAGCTTTCTTT. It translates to CASRSNGRNEAFF.

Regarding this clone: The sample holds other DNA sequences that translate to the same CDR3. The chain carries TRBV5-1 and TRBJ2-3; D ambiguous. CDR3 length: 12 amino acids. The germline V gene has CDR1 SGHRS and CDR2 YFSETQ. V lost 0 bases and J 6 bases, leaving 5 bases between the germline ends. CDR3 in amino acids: CASSLDGDTQYF. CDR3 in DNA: TGCGCCAGCAGCTTGGACGGGGATACGCAGTATTTT.

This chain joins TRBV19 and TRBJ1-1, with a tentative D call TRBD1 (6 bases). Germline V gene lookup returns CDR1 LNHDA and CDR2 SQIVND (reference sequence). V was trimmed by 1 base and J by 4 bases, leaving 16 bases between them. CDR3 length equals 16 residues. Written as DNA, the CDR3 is TGTGCCAGTAGTATAGTTGGTACAGGGCTGGTCACTGAAGCTTTCTTT. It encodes CASSIVGTGLVTEAFF.

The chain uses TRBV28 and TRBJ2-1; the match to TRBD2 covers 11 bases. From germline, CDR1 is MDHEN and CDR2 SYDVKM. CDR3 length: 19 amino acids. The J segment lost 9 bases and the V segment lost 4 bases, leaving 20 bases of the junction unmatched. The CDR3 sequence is CASSSITFLAGGPSSEQFF. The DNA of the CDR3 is TGTGCCAGCAGTTCCATAACCTTCTTAGCGGGAGGGCCTTCGAGTGAGCAGTTCTTC.

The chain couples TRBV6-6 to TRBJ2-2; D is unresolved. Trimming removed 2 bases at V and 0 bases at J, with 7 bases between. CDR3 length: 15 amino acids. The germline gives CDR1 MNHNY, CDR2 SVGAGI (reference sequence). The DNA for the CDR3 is TGTGCCAGCAGTTACGACGGCACGAACACCGGGGAGCTGTTTTTT. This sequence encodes CASSYDGTNTGELFF.

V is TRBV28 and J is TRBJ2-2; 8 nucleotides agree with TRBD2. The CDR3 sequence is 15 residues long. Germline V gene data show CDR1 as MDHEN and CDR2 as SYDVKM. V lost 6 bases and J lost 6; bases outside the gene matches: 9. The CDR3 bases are TGTGCCAGCAGAAGAGGCGGGAGGACCTCCGGGGAGCTGTTTTTT. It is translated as CASRRGGRTSGELFF.

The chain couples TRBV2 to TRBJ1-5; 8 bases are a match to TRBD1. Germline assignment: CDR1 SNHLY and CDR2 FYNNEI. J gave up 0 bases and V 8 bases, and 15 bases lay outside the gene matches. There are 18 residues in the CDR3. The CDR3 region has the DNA TGTGCCAGCGGACAGGGTGGGGTAGCCCTTTATAGCAATCAGCCCCAGCATTTT. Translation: CASGQGGVALYSNQPQHF.